This T cell receptor beta chain was identified in a study of Ad26.COV2.S vaccination and SARS-CoV-2 variants. Study-wide context: Participants got Ad26.COV2.S intramuscularly, once or twice 56 days apart.

Per the germline V gene, CDR1 is SQVTM and CDR2 is ANQGSEA. This CDR3 is built from 12 residues. V was clipped by 3 bases and J by 4 bases; unmatched bases: 1. As for treatment: some 20 received Ad26.COV2.S at low or high dose, single or two shots; about 5 received placebo; per-sample allocation not given. Sampling was done on day 63 after the first vaccine or placebo injection. Donation was by an adult aged 18-55 years who was in Boston. Concerning this clone itself: Its antigen is unidentified.

Findings of the study overall: Breadth and depth estimates from TCRs may understate total T cell responses. Vaccine recipients surpassed placebo recipients in spike-specific TCR breadth.

Some clones are missing from TCRdb's copy, which holds only in-frame ones; the method was immunoSEQ multiplex PCR. Of fewer than 900,000 clones in the sample, 70% to 90% were seen once. The sequence was obtained from a person aged 18 to 59 who received the Ad26.COV2.S COVID-19 vaccine or a placebo. The V call is TRBV29-1, the J call TRBJ1-1; TRBD1 matches at 8 bases. The source material was peripheral blood, sampled in a trial of Ad26.COV2.S vaccine versus placebo. CDR3 in DNA: TGCAGCGTTGACAGGGGGCTCACTGAAGCTTTCTTT. Its protein product is CSVDRGLTEAFF.